The 15 T cell receptor beta chains below all came from one sample that was sequenced in a study of post-analysis software for immune sequencing data. Every TCR beta cDNA library bore unique molecular identifiers. TCRdb used MiXCR to reprocess the PCR reads, holding one entry per CDR3 protein. The sample records fewer than 600,000 distinct CDR3 sequences, nearly 45% being singletons. Study findings and constraints: When patients were compared with controls, about five TRBV segments were more frequent, TRBV5-6, TRBV5-1 and TRBV20-1 among them.

No cognate antigen is known for these TCRs. Input material: blood. Every receptor here comes from a girl aged 5-17 years with multiple sclerosis.

The rearrangement uses TRBV7-9 and TRBJ2-1, with a tentative D call TRBD1 (6 bases). From germline, CDR1 is SEHNR and CDR2 FQNEAQ (reference sequence). The CDR3 loop spans 17 amino acids. The V end lost 0 bases, the J end lost 6 bases, and 18 bases lay between the germline ends. CDR3 sequence: CASSLAAQDSFGNEQFF. The CDR3 DNA sequence: TGTGCCAGCAGCTTAGCGGCCCAGGACAGCTTTGGCAATGAGCAGTTCTTC.

This clonotype was detected a few times. V is TRBV7-2 and J is TRBJ2-5, with D perhaps being TRBD1 or TRBD2 (5 bases each). This CDR3 has 15 residues. Germline loops: CDR1 SGHTA, CDR2 FQGNSA. The ends were cut back, 5 bases at V and 4 bases at J, with 17 bases in the middle. The CDR3 coding sequence is TGTGCCAGCAGCGCGTACTTAGGGGCGGGAGAGACCCAGTACTTC. Amino acid sequence: CASSAYLGAGETQYF.

This clonotype was recorded only once. The chain has TRBV7-8 and TRBJ1-1; TRBD1 agrees at 7 bases. The CDR3 is made up of 15 amino acids. CDR1 and CDR2 from the germline V gene are SGHVS and FQNEAQ. V trimming: 3 bases; J trimming: 1 base; junction bases outside the gene matches: 5. The CDR3: CASSFREGANTEAFF. CDR3 nucleotides: TGTGCCAGCAGCTTCCGAGAGGGGGCGAACACTGAAGCTTTCTTT.

This clonotype was observed a single time. The genes are TRBV21-1 and TRBJ2-5; the table's D call TRBD1 went unverified against the DNA. Gene TRBJ2-7 matches the end of the DNA better, so the J call may be wrong. TRBV21-1 corresponds to a pseudogene. This CDR3 contains 18 residues. The CDR3 sequence: CASSNNTPDREEAYEQYF. The CDR3 region has the DNA TGTGCCAGCAGCAATAACACCCCCGACAGGGAAGAAGCGTACGAGCAGTACTTC.

This clonotype was observed a few times. V and J are TRBV9 and TRBJ1-2, with 9 nucleotides matching TRBD1. CDR3 size: 16 residues. Germline CDR1 is SGDLS and CDR2 is YYNGEE. Germline trimming cut 0 bases from V and 2 bases from J; bases unmatched to any gene: 5. DNA for the CDR3: TGTGCCAGCAGCGTAGGTGGGACAGGGATAAACTATGGCTACACCTTC. It encodes CASSVGGTGINYGYTF.

This chain uses TRBV20-1 with TRBJ2-7; D may be TRBD2 (6 bases). From germline, CDR1 is DFQATT and CDR2 SNEGSKA (reference sequence). This CDR3 spans 13 amino acids. Trimming left V 3 bases short and J 6 bases short, with 15 bases between. DNA of the CDR3: TGCAGTGCTAGGTTCGGGGGAGGTGGCGAGCAGTACTTC. Amino acids: CSARFGGGGEQYF.

The chain combines TRBV6-5 with TRBJ2-5; no clear D gene. The germline V gene encodes CDR1 MNHEY and CDR2 SVGAGI. CDR3 size: 13 residues. Trimming removed 7 bases at V and 5 bases at J, with 14 bases between. As DNA, the CDR3 is TGTGCCAGCACCCAAGGAACTCTTGAGACCCAGTACTTC. This codes for CASTQGTLETQYF.

The genes are TRBV15 and TRBJ2-1; D may be TRBD1 (5 bases). In germline, CDR1 is LNHNV, CDR2 YYDKDF (reference sequence). The germline V and J ends were trimmed by 3 bases and 6 bases, with 12 bases remaining between them. This CDR3 spans 14 amino acids. Here the CDR3 DNA reads TGTGCCACCAGCAGGCCATCAGGGTTCAATGAGCAGTTCTTC. Protein sequence: CATSRPSGFNEQFF.

This clonotype was observed a handful of times. J is TRBJ2-3 and V is TRBV29-1, with D perhaps given as TRBD1 or TRBD2 (6 bases each). The CDR3 covers 15 residues. Germline V CDR1 and CDR2: SQVTM, ANQGSEA. V lost 0 bases to trimming and J lost 3 bases, with 13 bases between them. CDR3 in amino acids: CSVEDRGLRTDTQYF. The CDR3 region has the DNA TGCAGCGTTGAAGATCGGGGGCTCAGAACAGATACGCAGTATTTT.

Here the CDR3 reads CSARDETGADSPLHF. CDR3 DNA: TGCAGTGCTAGAGACGAGACAGGGGCTGATTCACCCCTCCACTTT. The chain joins TRBV20-1 to TRBJ1-6, with 8 bases lining up with TRBD1. V gave up 0 bases and J gave up 8 bases; unmatched junction bases: 6. Germline loops: CDR1 DFQATT, CDR2 SNEGSKA (reference sequence). CDR3 length equals 15 residues.

The rearrangement uses TRBV6-5 and TRBJ1-2; no clear D gene. Germline CDR1 reads MNHEY; CDR2 reads SVGAGI. CDR3 length: 11 amino acids. Trimming cost V 2 bases and J 7 bases, with 5 bases left between them. The CDR3 DNA reads TGTGCCAGCAGTTACGAGGGTGGCTACACCTTC. Translating gives CASSYEGGYTF.

The V call is TRBV28, the J call TRBJ1-2, with a weak D call TRBD1 (5 bases). From germline, CDR1 is MDHEN and CDR2 SYDVKM. CDR3 size: 13 residues. V lost 4 bases to trimming and J lost 8 bases, with 14 bases between them. DNA of the CDR3: TGTGCCAGCAGTTCCCTTCGGGGGATCGGCTACACCTTC. Its translation is CASSSLRGIGYTF.

The chain recombines TRBV4-2 with TRBJ2-2, with D perhaps TRBD2 (5 bases). This CDR3 is 13 amino acids long. V was clipped by 2 bases and J by 8 bases, with 9 bases between them. The germline CDR1 and CDR2 sequences are LGHNA and YNFKEQ. The CDR3 loop reads CASSQRGSGELFF. CDR3 bases: TGTGCCAGCAGCCAAAGAGGGAGTGGGGAGCTGTTTTTT.

This clonotype was observed a handful of times. The chain uses TRBV28 and TRBJ2-7; D remains unclear. CDR3 length: 12 residues. The germline V gene has CDR1 MDHEN and CDR2 SYDVKM. The V and J ends lost 8 bases and 2 bases respectively, with 10 bases between them. CDR3 nucleotides: TGTGCCAGCGGCAGACCCCCCTACGAGCAGTACTTC. This translates into CASGRPPYEQYF.

This clonotype was observed a few times. This sequence may be a read error, since a much larger clone differs from it by one base. V is TRBV15 and J is TRBJ2-5, with 9 bases lining up with TRBD1. CDR3 length: 15 amino acids. Germline lookup yields CDR1 LNHNV and CDR2 YYDKDF (reference sequence). V lost 2 bases and J lost 11; bases outside the gene matches: 12. In DNA form, the CDR3 reads TGTGCCACCAGCAGACGAGGGGGACAGGGCCTTGAGCAGTACTTC. This gives the protein CATSRRGGQGLEQYF.